These T cell receptor beta chains were read from a single sample in a study of control samples from healthy donors and cancer patients. Produced via immunoSEQ multiplex PCR; TCRdb's table is partial and in-frame only. Of 74,000 or so clones in the sample, about 88% were seen once. Material for sequencing was blood. The receptor source for this set is a man in his fifties or sixties in good health. The CDR3 runs from the conserved cysteine through the conserved F or W. Each record gives: CDR3 protein, CDR3 DNA, V gene, clone size, D gene, J gene. A D gene is named only where the DNA matches it firmly. Rows may omit the clone size; those that give it use once, few, many or a size class.

CDR3: CASSLAQGWETQYF
DNA: TGTGCCAGCAGCTTGGCACAGGGGTGGGAGACCCAGTACTTC
V: TRBV5-8
size: .
D: TRBD1
J: TRBJ2-5

CDR3: CASSFSTGKGNTIYF
DNA: TGCGCCAGCAGTTTTTCGACCGGGAAGGGAAACACCATATATTTT
V: TRBV10-1
size: .
D: .
J: TRBJ1-3

CDR3: CASSASGQPQHF
DNA: TGTGCCAGCAGCGCAAGCGGTCAGCCCCAGCATTTT
V: TRBV4-2
size: .
D: .
J: TRBJ1-5

CDR3: CASSIMTGGSGNTIYF
DNA: TGTGCCAGCAGCATTATGACAGGGGGCAGCGGAAACACCATATATTTT
V: TRBV7-2
size: once
D: TRBD1
J: TRBJ1-3

CDR3: CASSQVGGTQYF
DNA: TGCGCCAGCAGCCAAGTTGGCGGGACCCAGTACTTC
V: TRBV4-1
size: .
D: .
J: TRBJ2-5

CDR3: CASSSYGATNEKLFF
DNA: TGTGCCAGCAGCTCATACGGTGCAACTAATGAAAAACTGTTTTTT
V: TRBV11-2
size: .
D: .
J: TRBJ1-4

CDR3: CASSFPGARIGELFF
DNA: TGTGCCAGCAGCTTTCCGGGGGCGCGGATCGGGGAGCTGTTTTTT
V: TRBV7-3
size: .
D: .
J: TRBJ2-2

CDR3: CASSRMVGQPQHF
DNA: TGTGCCAGCAGCCGAATGGTCGGGCAGCCCCAGCATTTT
V: TRBV7-8
size: .
D: .
J: TRBJ1-5

CDR3: CASSFRTDRGETQYF
DNA: TGTGCCAGCAGCTTCCGGACAGACAGGGGGGAGACCCAGTACTTC
V: TRBV7-3
size: .
D: TRBD1
J: TRBJ2-5

CDR3: CASSRGQGISPLHF
DNA: TGTGCCAGCAGTCGGGGGCAGGGGATTTCACCCCTCCACTTT
V: TRBV6-2/TRBV6-3
size: .
D: .
J: TRBJ1-6

CDR3: CASSGGGWVDSPLHF
DNA: TGTGCCAGCAGCGGGGGGGGATGGGTCGATTCACCCCTCCACTTT
V: TRBV6-4
size: .
D: .
J: TRBJ1-6

CDR3: CASSLGRVAGELFF
DNA: TGTGCCAGCAGCTTAGGCAGGGTGGCCGGGGAGCTGTTTTTT
V: TRBV7-2
size: .
D: .
J: TRBJ2-2

CDR3: CASSPTGRPNSPLHF
DNA: TGTGCCAGCAGTCCCACGGGACGGCCTAATTCACCCCTCCACTTT
V: TRBV27
size: .
D: .
J: TRBJ1-6

CDR3: CASRGTSGFNEQFF
DNA: TGTGCCAGCAGGGGGACTAGCGGATTCAATGAGCAGTTCTTC
V: TRBV2
size: .
D: TRBD2
J: TRBJ2-1

CDR3: CASSPLTSGVAYNEQFF
DNA: TGTGCCAGCAGCCCCTTGACTAGCGGGGTGGCCTACAATGAGCAGTTCTTC
V: TRBV7-3
size: few
D: TRBD2
J: TRBJ2-1

CDR3: CASSYPRTDRRKNYGYTF
DNA: TGTGCCAGCAGTTACCCGAGAACCGACAGAAGAAAAAACTATGGCTACACCTTC
V: TRBV6-7
size: .
D: .
J: TRBJ1-2

CDR3: CASSLAGGEREQYF
DNA: TGTGCCAGCTCGCTGGCGGGAGGGGAGCGCGAGCAGTACTTC
V: TRBV18
size: .
D: TRBD2
J: TRBJ2-7

CDR3: CASRDAEHYTF
DNA: TGTGCCAGCAGGGACGCTGAACACTACACCTTC
V: TRBV6-5
size: .
D: .
J: TRBJ1-2

CDR3: CASSLEAANYEQYF
DNA: TGCGCCAGCAGCTTGGAGGCGGCGAACTACGAGCAGTACTTC
V: TRBV5-1
size: .
D: .
J: TRBJ2-7

CDR3: CASSLSRQGGEQYF
DNA: TGTGCCAGCAGTTTATCGAGGCAGGGCGGCGAGCAGTACTTC
V: TRBV27
size: .
D: .
J: TRBJ2-7

CDR3: CASSTSGGGTEAFF
DNA: TGTGCCAGCTCTACCAGCGGGGGAGGCACTGAAGCTTTCTTT
V: TRBV18
size: .
D: .
J: TRBJ1-1

CDR3: CASSLGTSGVLNEQFF
DNA: TGTGCCAGCAGCTTAGGGACTAGCGGTGTATTAAATGAGCAGTTCTTC
V: TRBV7-2
size: .
D: TRBD2
J: TRBJ2-1

CDR3: CASGLLGGNYGYTF
DNA: TGTGCTAGTGGTTTGCTTGGGGGGAACTATGGCTACACCTTC
V: TRBV12-5
size: .
D: .
J: TRBJ1-2

CDR3: CASSETGSSYNSPLHF
DNA: TGTGCCAGCAGCGAGACAGGAAGCTCCTATAATTCACCCCTCCACTTT
V: TRBV2
size: .
D: .
J: TRBJ1-6

CDR3: CASSEGLAGGRSYNEQFF
DNA: TGTGCCAGCAGCGAAGGACTAGCGGGGGGGCGGTCCTACAATGAGCAGTTCTTC
V: TRBV3-1/TRBV3-2
size: .
D: TRBD2
J: TRBJ2-1

CDR3: CASSSDFQETQYF
DNA: TGTGCCAGTAGCTCGGACTTCCAAGAGACCCAGTACTTC
V: TRBV19
size: .
D: .
J: TRBJ2-5

CDR3: CASTPDGGPYEQYF
DNA: TGTGCCAGCACCCCAGATGGGGGCCCCTACGAGCAGTACTTC
V: TRBV7-2
size: .
D: .
J: TRBJ2-7

CDR3: CASSKPGQYYEQYF
DNA: TGTGCCAGCAGCAAACCGGGACAGTACTACGAGCAGTACTTC
V: TRBV7-8
size: .
D: TRBD1
J: TRBJ2-7

CDR3: CAISGTRDSNSYNEQFF
DNA: TGTGCCATCAGTGGTACGAGGGATTCTAACTCCTACAATGAGCAGTTCTTC
V: TRBV10-3
size: .
D: .
J: TRBJ2-1

CDR3: CASSLVAVQETQYF
DNA: TGTGCCAGCAGCTTAGTGGCCGTACAAGAGACCCAGTACTTC
V: TRBV11-2
size: .
D: .
J: TRBJ2-5

CDR3: CASSLLLGDEQYF
DNA: TGTGCCAGCTCACTACTGCTAGGGGACGAGCAGTACTTC
V: TRBV18
size: .
D: .
J: TRBJ2-7

CDR3: CASSPQTGASGANVLTF
DNA: TGTGCCAGTAGCCCCCAGACAGGCGCCTCTGGGGCCAACGTCCTGACTTTC
V: TRBV19
size: .
D: .
J: TRBJ2-6

CDR3: CASFLLAGGWLDEQFF
DNA: TGTGCCAGCTTTCTACTAGCGGGGGGGTGGTTGGATGAGCAGTTCTTC
V: TRBV7-9
size: .
D: TRBD2
J: TRBJ2-1

CDR3: CASSYTRYSNQPQHF
DNA: TGTGCCAGCAGTTATACCAGGTATAGCAATCAGCCCCAGCATTTT
V: TRBV6-5
size: .
D: .
J: TRBJ1-5

CDR3: CASSEAGSYEQYF
DNA: TGCGCCAGCAGTGAGGCAGGCTCCTACGAGCAGTACTTC
V: TRBV10-1
size: medium-sized
D: .
J: TRBJ2-7

CDR3: CASTLTGGNSNQPQHF
DNA: TGTGCCAGCACCCTGACAGGGGGGAATAGCAATCAGCCCCAGCATTTT
V: TRBV2
size: .
D: TRBD1
J: TRBJ1-5

CDR3: CASSLLRQAISGNTIYF
DNA: TGTGCCAGCAGCTTGTTACGACAGGCGATCTCTGGAAACACCATATATTTT
V: TRBV5-6
size: .
D: .
J: TRBJ1-3

CDR3: CASSLVTGSGNTIYF
DNA: TGTGCCAGCAGCTTAGTTACTGGCTCTGGAAACACCATATATTTT
V: TRBV7-9
size: .
D: .
J: TRBJ1-3

CDR3: CASSLVGSSPMNTEAFF
DNA: TGTGCCAGCAGCTTGGTGGGCTCATCCCCGATGAACACTGAAGCTTTCTTT
V: TRBV5-6
size: .
D: .
J: TRBJ1-1

CDR3: CASNPGTGKTTNEKLFF
DNA: TGTGCCAGTAACCCCGGGACAGGGAAGACAACTAATGAAAAACTGTTTTTT
V: TRBV19
size: .
D: TRBD1
J: TRBJ1-4

CDR3: CASSFRDRGETQYF
DNA: TGTGCCAGCAGCTTCCGGGACAGGGGGGAGACCCAGTACTTC
V: TRBV5-8
size: .
D: TRBD1
J: TRBJ2-5

CDR3: CASSERQGSGNTIYF
DNA: TGTGCCAGCAGTGAAAGGCAGGGTTCTGGAAACACCATATATTTT
V: TRBV2
size: few
D: .
J: TRBJ1-3

CDR3: CASSQSWGYVAGNTIYF
DNA: TGTGCCAGCAGCCAATCGTGGGGCTACGTGGCTGGAAACACCATATATTTT
V: TRBV3-1/TRBV3-2
size: once
D: .
J: TRBJ1-3

CDR3: CASRGRDRSSPLHF
DNA: TGTGCCAGTAGAGGGCGGGACAGGAGTTCACCCCTCCACTTT
V: TRBV19
size: .
D: TRBD1
J: TRBJ1-6

CDR3: CASSEGPTGNYEQYF
DNA: TGTGCCAGCAGTGAAGGGCCGACAGGGAACTACGAGCAGTACTTC
V: TRBV6-1
size: .
D: TRBD1
J: TRBJ2-7

CDR3: CASHQGGLNEQYF
DNA: TGTGCCAGTCATCAGGGCGGGCTTAACGAGCAGTACTTC
V: TRBV6-5
size: .
D: .
J: TRBJ2-7

CDR3: CASSNQGGYTF
DNA: TGTGCCAGCAGTAATCAGGGAGGCTACACCTTC
V: TRBV2
size: .
D: .
J: TRBJ1-2

CDR3: CATSDPGGIETQYF
DNA: TGTGCCACCAGTGATCCCGGCGGGATCGAGACCCAGTACTTC
V: TRBV24-1
size: .
D: .
J: TRBJ2-5

CDR3: CASKSYGNEAFF
DNA: TGCGCCAGCAAATCATACGGGAATGAAGCTTTCTTT
V: TRBV5-1
size: .
D: .
J: TRBJ1-1

CDR3: CASTSGRWQNEQFF
DNA: TGTGCCAGTACCTCGGGACGGTGGCAGAATGAGCAGTTCTTC
V: TRBV19
size: .
D: .
J: TRBJ2-1

CDR3: CACRGSFPNYGYTF
DNA: TGTGCCTGCAGGGGGAGCTTTCCTAACTATGGCTACACCTTC
V: TRBV30
size: .
D: TRBD1
J: TRBJ1-2

CDR3: CASSLSPADQETQYF
DNA: TGTGCCAGCAGCTTAAGCCCAGCGGACCAAGAGACCCAGTACTTC
V: TRBV7-3
size: .
D: .
J: TRBJ2-5

CDR3: CASSDSSHEQYF
DNA: TGTGCCAGCAGCGACTCATCCCACGAGCAGTACTTC
V: TRBV9
size: .
D: .
J: TRBJ2-7

CDR3: CASSLGGSEQYF
DNA: TGTGCCAGCAGCTTAGGGGGCAGCGAGCAGTACTTC
V: TRBV7-2
size: .
D: .
J: TRBJ2-7